These 19 T cell receptor beta chains came from one sample sequenced in a study of a mutant IDH1 vaccine in newly diagnosed glioma. Produced via immunoSEQ multiplex PCR; TCRdb's table is partial and in-frame only. The repertoire includes approximately 100,000 clones, 70% to 90% of them detected once, and roughly 0.6% sits in the top ten. Time point given: baseline, week 1 (first vaccination visit). Treatment specified: pre-vaccination baseline after standard-of-care therapy. The sequenced sample was PBMCs, obtained from a glioma patient treated with radiotherapy, temozolomide or both. These receptors originate from a woman aged 50 to 60 with glioma.

The chain has TRBV19 and TRBJ2-1; possible D gene TRBD2, 6 bases. This CDR3 has 15 residues. CDR1 is LNHDA, CDR2 SQIVND, per germline (reference sequence). The V end lost 5 bases, the J end lost 1 base, and 12 bases lay between the germline ends. The CDR3 here is CASSVGTPSYNEQFF. In nucleotides, the CDR3 is TGTGCCAGTAGTGTCGGGACTCCTTCCTACAATGAGCAGTTCTTC.

V and J are TRBV7-3 and TRBJ1-3; D unresolved. The CDR3 sequence is 13 residues long. Trimming pared 5 bases from V and 0 bases from J, leaving 5 bases between. Germline V gives CDR1 SGHTA, CDR2 FQGTGA. CDR3 sequence reads: CASSPSSGNTIYF. CDR3 bases: TGTGCCAGCAGCCCGAGCTCTGGAAACACCATATATTTT.

This chain links TRBV6-6 with TRBJ1-6, with unresolved D. V shed 6 bases and J shed 8 bases, with 11 bases lying between them. CDR3 length equals 13 residues. Germline CDR1 MNHNY, CDR2 SVGAGI (reference sequence). The CDR3 protein is CASRPVEYSPLHF. CDR3 nucleotide sequence: TGTGCCAGCAGGCCGGTAGAGTATTCACCCCTCCACTTT.

The V call is TRBV10-2, the J call TRBJ2-7, with a tentative D call TRBD1 (5 bases). Germline CDR1 is WSHSY and CDR2 is SAAADI. This CDR3 has 12 residues. The V end was cut by 6 bases, the J end by 3 bases, with 9 bases between. The CDR3 DNA reads as TGCGCCAGCAGCGACAGCTACTACGAGCAGTACTTC. This gives the protein CASSDSYYEQYF.

The rearrangement joins TRBV6-6 to TRBJ1-2, with 7 bases identical to TRBD1. The trim removed 4 bases at V and 7 bases at J, leaving 15 bases unmatched. CDR3 length equals 16 residues. Looked up from germline, CDR1 is MNHNY and CDR2 is SVGAGI (reference sequence). The CDR3 protein is CASSSLLIDRASGYTF. The CDR3 nucleotides read TGTGCCAGCAGTTCCCTCCTCATCGACAGGGCCTCTGGCTACACCTTC.

This chain uses TRBV6-5 with TRBJ2-7; D perhaps matches TRBD2 (6 bases). CDR1 MNHEY and CDR2 SVGAGI come from the germline V gene. This CDR3 has 15 residues. Trimming took 2 bases from V and 2 from J, leaving 13 bases between them. The CDR3 coding sequence is TGTGCCAGCAGTTACCGGGAGAAGGGTGCCTACGAGCAGTACTTC. Translated, it gives CASSYREKGAYEQYF.

This rearrangement joins TRBV10-2 to TRBJ1-1; D is unresolved. Germline lookup yields CDR1 WSHSY and CDR2 SAAADI. The CDR3 runs 14 residues. The germline V and J ends were trimmed by 2 bases and 0 bases, with 7 bases remaining between them. In DNA form, the CDR3 reads TGCGCCAGCAGTGAGCGGGGATTGAACACTGAAGCTTTCTTT. Its protein product is CASSERGLNTEAFF.

The rearrangement links TRBV6-5 to TRBJ1-5, with no clear D. The CDR3 runs 14 residues. V lost 4 bases to trimming and J lost 5 bases, with 12 bases between them. CDR1 MNHEY and CDR2 SVGAGI come from the germline V gene. The CDR3 sequence: CASSLQPLYQPQHF. As DNA, the CDR3 is TGTGCCAGCAGTTTACAACCTTTGTATCAGCCCCAGCATTTT.

The J gene is TRBJ2-7, the V gene TRBV30; 10 positions match TRBD2. The germline gives CDR1 GTSNPN, CDR2 SVGIG (reference sequence). The length of the CDR3 is 13 residues. V was clipped by 6 bases and J by 6 bases; unmatched bases: 8. In nucleotides, the CDR3 is TGTGCCTGCCGAAAAGCGGGAGGGCCCGAGCAGTACTTC. Translation gives CACRKAGGPEQYF. Full variable domain (remainder filled in from reference TRBV30 and TRBJ2-7): SQTIHQWPATLVQPVGSPLSLECTVEGTSNPNLYWYRQAAGRGLQLLFYSVGIGQISSEVPQNLSASRPQDRQFILSSKKLLLSDSGFYLCACRKAGGPEQYFGPGTRLTVT.

This sequence joins TRBV7-6 and TRBJ2-7, with 9 bases that match TRBD1. V lost 1 base and J lost 4; bases outside the gene matches: 5. CDR1 SGHVS and CDR2 FNYEAQ come from the germline V gene. This CDR3 has 15 amino acids. The CDR3, as DNA: TGTGCCAGCAGCTTAGGTGGGACAGGGTCGTACGAGCAGTACTTC. Protein sequence: CASSLGGTGSYEQYF.

The sample holds a few counts of this clone. This chain links TRBV12-5 with TRBJ1-5; perhaps TRBD1 as D (6 bases). V was cut by 0 bases and J by 5 bases, with 17 bases left in between. This CDR3 comprises 17 residues. From germline, CDR1 is LGHNT and CDR2 FRNRAP. CDR3 region: CASGLVHSFGGHQPQHF. The CDR3 DNA follows: TGTGCTAGTGGTTTGGTACATAGCTTCGGGGGGCATCAGCCCCAGCATTTT.

This clone has just one count. The J gene is TRBJ1-1, the V gene TRBV25-1; D is possibly TRBD1 (5 bases). The ends were cut back, 3 bases at V and 1 base at J, with 12 bases in the middle. The V gene's germline CDR1 is MGHDK and CDR2 SYGVNS. This CDR3 is built from 15 residues. The CDR3 nucleotides are TGTGCCAGCAGTGACTCCCTACAGGCGAACACTGAAGCTTTCTTT. Translated, it gives CASSDSLQANTEAFF.

This rearrangement joins TRBV30 to TRBJ1-2; D is possibly TRBD1 (6 bases). Germline V gives CDR1 GTSNPN, CDR2 SVGIG (reference sequence). The V and J ends lost 0 bases and 4 bases respectively, with 12 bases between them. This CDR3 comprises 14 residues. Here the CDR3 DNA reads TGTGCCTGGAGTGTAGGGGGGGAGAGCTATGGCTACACCTTC. It translates to CAWSVGGESYGYTF. The variable domain in full, completed from reference TRBV30 and TRBJ1-2, reads SQTIHQWPATLVQPVGSPLSLECTVEGTSNPNLYWYRQAAGRGLQLLFYSVGIGQISSEVPQNLSASRPQDRQFILSSKKLLLSDSGFYLCAWSVGGESYGYTFGSGTRLTVV.

The chain joins TRBV29-1 to TRBJ2-3; 8 bases agree with TRBD2. V was clipped by 1 base and J by 3 bases; unmatched bases: 6. Germline V CDR1 and CDR2: SQVTM, ANQGSEA. The CDR3 is 15 amino acids. CDR3 nucleotide sequence: TGCAGCGTTGAAGGGCCAGCGGGAGTGACAGATACGCAGTATTTT. Translated, it gives CSVEGPAGVTDTQYF.

J is TRBJ2-7 and V is TRBV21-1; the D call of TRBD2 is as the table states it, not checked on the DNA. TRBV21-1 counts as a pseudogene. The CDR3 runs to 15 residues. The DNA for the CDR3 is TGTGCCAGCAGCAAAGAGGGGGGGGTTTGGTACGAGCAGTACTTC. Translated, it gives CASSKEGGVWYEQYF.

V and J are TRBV28 and TRBJ2-3; TRBD2 matches 8 bases. V lost 7 bases, J lost 5 bases, and 5 bases stayed unmatched. This CDR3 spans 13 amino acids. CDR1 is MDHEN, CDR2 SYDVKM, per germline. The CDR3 sequence: CASTPGGGDTQYF. In nucleotides, the CDR3 is TGTGCCAGCACCCCCGGGGGGGGAGATACGCAGTATTTT.

This chain links TRBV28 with TRBJ1-2; unclear D gene. This CDR3 comprises 12 residues. Per germline, CDR1 MDHEN and CDR2 SYDVKM. The ends were cut back, 4 bases at V and 8 bases at J, with 11 bases in the middle. The CDR3 DNA follows: TGTGCCAGCAGTTCACCCACGAGGGGCTACACCTTC. Protein product: CASSSPTRGYTF.

V and J are TRBV4-1 and TRBJ1-3; unclear D gene. Looked up from germline, CDR1 is MGHRA and CDR2 is YSYEKL. V lost 4 bases and J lost 0, with 13 bases in between. The CDR3 runs 16 residues. The CDR3 DNA reads as TGCGCCAGCAGCCGCTCAGGTGCCGGCTCTGGAAACACCATATATTTT. Translation: CASSRSGAGSGNTIYF.

This sequence joins TRBV6-5 and TRBJ2-2; the D is unclear. The CDR3 runs 14 residues. The germline V gene encodes CDR1 MNHEY and CDR2 SVGAGI. V lost 4 bases and J 5 bases, leaving 11 bases between the germline ends. Here the CDR3 reads CASSFPSRTGELFF. CDR3 bases: TGTGCCAGCAGTTTCCCGAGTCGGACCGGGGAGCTGTTTTTT.